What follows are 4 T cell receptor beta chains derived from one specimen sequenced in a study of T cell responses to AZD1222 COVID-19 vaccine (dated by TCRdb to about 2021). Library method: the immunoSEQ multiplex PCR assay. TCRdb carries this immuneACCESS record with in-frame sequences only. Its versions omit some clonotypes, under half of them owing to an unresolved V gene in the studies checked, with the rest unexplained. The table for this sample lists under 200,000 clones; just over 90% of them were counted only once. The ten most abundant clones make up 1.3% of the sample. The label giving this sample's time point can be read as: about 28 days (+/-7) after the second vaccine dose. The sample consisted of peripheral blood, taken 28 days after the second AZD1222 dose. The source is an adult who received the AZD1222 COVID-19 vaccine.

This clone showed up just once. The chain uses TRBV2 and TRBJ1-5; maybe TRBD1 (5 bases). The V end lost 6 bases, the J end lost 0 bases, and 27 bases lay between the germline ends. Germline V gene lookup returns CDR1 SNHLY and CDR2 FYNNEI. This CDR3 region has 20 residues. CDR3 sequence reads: CASSGGKTGTPLLSNQPQHF. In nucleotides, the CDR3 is TGTGCCAGCAGCGGGGGGAAAACCGGGACTCCTCTGCTTAGCAATCAGCCCCAGCATTTT. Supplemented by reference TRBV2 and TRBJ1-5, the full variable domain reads EPEVTQTPSHQVTQMGQEVILRCVPISNHLYFYWYRQILGQKVEFLVSFYNNEISEKSEIFDDQFSVERPDGSNFTLKIRSTKLEDSAMYFCASSGGKTGTPLLSNQPQHFGDGTRLSIL.

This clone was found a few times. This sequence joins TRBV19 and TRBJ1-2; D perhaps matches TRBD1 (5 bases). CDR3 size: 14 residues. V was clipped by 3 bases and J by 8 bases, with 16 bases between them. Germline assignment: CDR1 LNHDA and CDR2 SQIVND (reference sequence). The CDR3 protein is CASSIGGRSPGYTF. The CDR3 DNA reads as TGTGCCAGTAGTATCGGGGGTCGGTCGCCAGGCTACACCTTC.

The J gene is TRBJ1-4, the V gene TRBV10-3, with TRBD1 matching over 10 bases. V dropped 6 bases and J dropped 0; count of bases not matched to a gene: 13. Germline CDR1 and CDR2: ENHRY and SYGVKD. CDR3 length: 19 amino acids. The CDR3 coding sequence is TGTGCCATCAGCACCGGGACAGGGGTCAGTCCGGCAACTAATGAAAAACTGTTTTTT. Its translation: CAISTGTGVSPATNEKLFF.

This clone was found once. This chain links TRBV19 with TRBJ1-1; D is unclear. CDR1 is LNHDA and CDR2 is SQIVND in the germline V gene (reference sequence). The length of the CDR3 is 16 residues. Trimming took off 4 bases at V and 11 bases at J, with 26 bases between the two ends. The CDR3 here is CASSTLRDLRALRAFF. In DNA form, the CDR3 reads TGTGCCAGTAGTACCTTACGGGATCTAAGAGCTCTGAGGGCTTTCTTT.